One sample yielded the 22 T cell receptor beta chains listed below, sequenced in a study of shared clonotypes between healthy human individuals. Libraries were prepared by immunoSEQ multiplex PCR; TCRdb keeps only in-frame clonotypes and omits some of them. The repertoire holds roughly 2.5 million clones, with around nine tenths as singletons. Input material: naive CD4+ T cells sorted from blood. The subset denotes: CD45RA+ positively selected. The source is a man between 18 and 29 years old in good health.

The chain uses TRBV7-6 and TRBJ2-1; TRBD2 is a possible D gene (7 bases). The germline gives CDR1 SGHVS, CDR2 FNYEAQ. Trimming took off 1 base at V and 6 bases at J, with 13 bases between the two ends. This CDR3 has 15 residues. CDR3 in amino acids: CASSLGRGQFNEQFF. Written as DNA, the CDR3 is TGTGCCAGCAGCTTAGGGCGGGGGCAATTCAATGAGCAGTTCTTC. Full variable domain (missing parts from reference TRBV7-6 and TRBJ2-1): GAGVSQSPRYKVTKRGQDVALRCDPISGHVSLYWYRQALGQGPEFLTYFNYEAQQDKSGLPNDRFSAERPEGSISTLTIQRTEQRDSAMYRCASSLGRGQFNEQFFGPGTRLTVL.

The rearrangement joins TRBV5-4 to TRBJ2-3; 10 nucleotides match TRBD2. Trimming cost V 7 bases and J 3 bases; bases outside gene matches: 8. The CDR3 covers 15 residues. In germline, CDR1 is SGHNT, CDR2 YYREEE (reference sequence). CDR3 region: CASPGVAGGTDTQYF. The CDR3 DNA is TGTGCCAGCCCGGGTGTAGCGGGGGGAACAGATACGCAGTATTTT.

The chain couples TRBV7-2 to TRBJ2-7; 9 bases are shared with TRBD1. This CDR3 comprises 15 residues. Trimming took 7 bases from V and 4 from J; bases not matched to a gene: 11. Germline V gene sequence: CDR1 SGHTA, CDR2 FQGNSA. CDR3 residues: CASTSGTGQGYEQYF. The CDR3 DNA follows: TGTGCCAGCACCAGCGGGACGGGACAGGGTTACGAGCAGTACTTC.

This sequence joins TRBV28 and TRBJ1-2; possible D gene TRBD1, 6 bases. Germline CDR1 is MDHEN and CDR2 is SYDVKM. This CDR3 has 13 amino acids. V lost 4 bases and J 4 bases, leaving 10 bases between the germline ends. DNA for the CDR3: TGTGCCAGCAGTTGGGAGGGGGGCTATGGCTACACCTTC. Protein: CASSWEGGYGYTF.

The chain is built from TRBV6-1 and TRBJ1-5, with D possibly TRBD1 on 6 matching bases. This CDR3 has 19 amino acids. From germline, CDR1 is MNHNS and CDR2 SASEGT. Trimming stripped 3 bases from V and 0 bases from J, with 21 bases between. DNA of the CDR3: TGTGCCAGCAGTGATTCGAGGGGGGCGAGTTTCTATAGCAATCAGCCCCAGCATTTT. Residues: CASSDSRGASFYSNQPQHF.

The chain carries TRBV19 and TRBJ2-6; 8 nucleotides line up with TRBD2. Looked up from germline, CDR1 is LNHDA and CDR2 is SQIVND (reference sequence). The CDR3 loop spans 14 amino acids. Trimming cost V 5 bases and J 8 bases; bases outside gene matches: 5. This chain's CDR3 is CASSAGGKSNVLTF. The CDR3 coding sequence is TGTGCCAGTAGTGCGGGGGGAAAGTCCAACGTCCTGACTTTC. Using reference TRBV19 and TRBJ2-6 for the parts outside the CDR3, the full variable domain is DGGITQSPKYLFRKEGQNVTLSCEQNLNHDAMYWYRQDPGQGLRLIYYSQIVNDFQKGDIAEGYSVSREKKESFPLTVTSAQKNPTAFYLCASSAGGKSNVLTFGAGSRLTVL.

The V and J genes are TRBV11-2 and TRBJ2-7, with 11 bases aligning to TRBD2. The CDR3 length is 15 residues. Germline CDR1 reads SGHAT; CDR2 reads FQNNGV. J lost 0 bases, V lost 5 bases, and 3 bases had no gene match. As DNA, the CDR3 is TGTGCCAGCAGCATGGGACTAGCGGCCTCCTACGAGCAGTACTTC. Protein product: CASSMGLAASYEQYF.

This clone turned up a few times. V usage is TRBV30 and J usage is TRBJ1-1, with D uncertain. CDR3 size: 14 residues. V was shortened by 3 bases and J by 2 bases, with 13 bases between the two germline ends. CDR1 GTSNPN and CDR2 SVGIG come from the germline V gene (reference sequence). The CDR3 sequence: CAWSRVGINTEAFF. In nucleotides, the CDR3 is TGTGCCTGGAGCCGGGTCGGGATCAACACTGAAGCTTTCTTT.

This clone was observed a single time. For the CDR3, the DNA is TGTGCCAGCAGTGTAAGCAGGGGGCGCAGCTATGGCTACACCTTC. It translates to CASSVSRGRSYGYTF. The rearrangement uses TRBV6-1 and TRBJ1-2; 8 nucleotides line up with TRBD1. V trimming: 4 bases; J trimming: 4 bases; junction bases outside the gene matches: 8. From germline, CDR1 is MNHNS and CDR2 SASEGT. There are 15 residues in the CDR3.

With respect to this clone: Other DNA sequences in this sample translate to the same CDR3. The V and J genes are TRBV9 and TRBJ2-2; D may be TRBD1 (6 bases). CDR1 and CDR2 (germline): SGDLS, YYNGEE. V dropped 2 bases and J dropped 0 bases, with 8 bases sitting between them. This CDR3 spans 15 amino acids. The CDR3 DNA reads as TGTGCCAGCAGCGTGGACAGCTCGAACACCGGGGAGCTGTTTTTT. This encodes CASSVDSSNTGELFF.

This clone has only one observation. CDR3 amino acids: CASSYSTPGNSYEQYF. CDR3 bases: TGTGCCAGCAGTTACTCAACTCCAGGGAACTCCTACGAGCAGTACTTC. V and J are TRBV6-5 and TRBJ2-7, with a tentative D call TRBD1 (5 bases). CDR3 length: 16 residues. Between the trimmed V and J ends, which lost 0 bases and 0 bases, there was a span of 12 bases. Germline V gene sequence: CDR1 MNHEY, CDR2 SVGAGI.

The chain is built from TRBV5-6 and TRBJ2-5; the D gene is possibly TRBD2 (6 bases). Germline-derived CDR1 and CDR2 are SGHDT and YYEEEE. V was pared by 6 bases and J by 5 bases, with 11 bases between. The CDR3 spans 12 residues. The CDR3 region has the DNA TGTGCCAGCATTGGGAGGTGGGAGACCCAGTACTTC. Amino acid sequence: CASIGRWETQYF. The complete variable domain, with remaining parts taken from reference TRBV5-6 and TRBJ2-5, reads DAGVTQSPTHLIKTRGQQVTLRCSPKSGHDTVSWYQQALGQGPQFIFQYYEEEERQRGNFPDRFSGHQFPNYSSELNVNALLLGDSALYLCASIGRWETQYFGPGTRLLVL.

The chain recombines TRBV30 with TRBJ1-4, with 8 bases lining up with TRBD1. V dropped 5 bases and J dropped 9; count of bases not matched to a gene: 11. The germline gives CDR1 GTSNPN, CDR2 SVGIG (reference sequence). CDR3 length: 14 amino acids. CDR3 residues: CAWGGGQGEQKLFF. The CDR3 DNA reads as TGTGCCTGGGGGGGAGGACAGGGAGAGCAAAAACTGTTTTTT.

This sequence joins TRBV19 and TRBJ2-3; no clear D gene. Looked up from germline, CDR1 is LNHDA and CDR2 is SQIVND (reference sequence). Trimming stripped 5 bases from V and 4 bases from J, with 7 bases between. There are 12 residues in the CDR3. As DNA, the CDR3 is TGTGCCAGTAGTTTTGGGGCAGATACGCAGTATTTT. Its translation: CASSFGADTQYF.

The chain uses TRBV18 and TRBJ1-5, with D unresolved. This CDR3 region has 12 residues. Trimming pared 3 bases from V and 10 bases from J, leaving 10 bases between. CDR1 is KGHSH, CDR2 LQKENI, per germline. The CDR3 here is CASSPEVGPQHF. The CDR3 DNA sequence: TGTGCCAGCTCACCCGAAGTAGGACCCCAGCATTTT.

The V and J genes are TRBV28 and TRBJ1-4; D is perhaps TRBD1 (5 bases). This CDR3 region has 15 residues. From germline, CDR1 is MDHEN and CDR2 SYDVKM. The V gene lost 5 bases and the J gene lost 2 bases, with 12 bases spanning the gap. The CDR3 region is CASSPGTPTNEKLFF. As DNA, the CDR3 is TGTGCCAGCAGTCCGGGGACGCCGACTAATGAAAAACTGTTTTTT.

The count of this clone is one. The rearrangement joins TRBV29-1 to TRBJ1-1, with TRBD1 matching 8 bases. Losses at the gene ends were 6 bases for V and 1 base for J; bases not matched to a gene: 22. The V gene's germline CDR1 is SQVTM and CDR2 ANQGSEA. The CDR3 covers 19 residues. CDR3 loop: CSVNKINRQGSNRNTEAFF. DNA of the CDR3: TGCAGCGTGAATAAAATTAATCGACAGGGGAGTAACCGGAACACTGAAGCTTTCTTT.

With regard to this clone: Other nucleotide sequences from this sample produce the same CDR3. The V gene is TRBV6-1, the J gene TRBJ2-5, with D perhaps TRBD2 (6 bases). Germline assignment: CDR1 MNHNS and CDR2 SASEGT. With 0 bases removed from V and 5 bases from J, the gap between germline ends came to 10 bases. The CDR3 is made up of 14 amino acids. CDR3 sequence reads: CASSEAPGRETQYF. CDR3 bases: TGTGCCAGCAGTGAAGCCCCGGGGAGGGAGACCCAGTACTTC.

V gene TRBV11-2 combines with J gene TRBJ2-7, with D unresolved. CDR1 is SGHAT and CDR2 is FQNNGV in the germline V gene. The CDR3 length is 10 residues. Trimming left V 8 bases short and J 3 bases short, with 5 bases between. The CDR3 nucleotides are TGTGCCAGCGGCTACTACGAGCAGTACTTC. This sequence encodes CASGYYEQYF.

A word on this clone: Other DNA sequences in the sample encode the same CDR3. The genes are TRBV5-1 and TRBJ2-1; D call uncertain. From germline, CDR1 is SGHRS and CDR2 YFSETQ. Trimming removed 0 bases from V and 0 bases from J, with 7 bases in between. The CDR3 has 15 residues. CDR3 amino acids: CASSLAGRSYNEQFF. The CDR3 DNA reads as TGCGCCAGCAGCTTGGCAGGACGCTCCTACAATGAGCAGTTCTTC.

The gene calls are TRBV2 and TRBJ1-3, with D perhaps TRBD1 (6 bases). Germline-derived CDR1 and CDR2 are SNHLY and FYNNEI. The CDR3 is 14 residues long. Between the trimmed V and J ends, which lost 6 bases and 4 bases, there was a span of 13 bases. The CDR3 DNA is TGTGCCAGCAGCCTCGGGACATCCGGAAACACCATATATTTT. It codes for CASSLGTSGNTIYF.

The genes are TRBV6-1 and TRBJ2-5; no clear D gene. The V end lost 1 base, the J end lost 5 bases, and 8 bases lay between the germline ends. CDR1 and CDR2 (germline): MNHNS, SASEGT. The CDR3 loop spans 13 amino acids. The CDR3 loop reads CASSEGPMETQYF. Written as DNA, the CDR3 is TGTGCCAGCAGTGAAGGTCCGATGGAGACCCAGTACTTC.